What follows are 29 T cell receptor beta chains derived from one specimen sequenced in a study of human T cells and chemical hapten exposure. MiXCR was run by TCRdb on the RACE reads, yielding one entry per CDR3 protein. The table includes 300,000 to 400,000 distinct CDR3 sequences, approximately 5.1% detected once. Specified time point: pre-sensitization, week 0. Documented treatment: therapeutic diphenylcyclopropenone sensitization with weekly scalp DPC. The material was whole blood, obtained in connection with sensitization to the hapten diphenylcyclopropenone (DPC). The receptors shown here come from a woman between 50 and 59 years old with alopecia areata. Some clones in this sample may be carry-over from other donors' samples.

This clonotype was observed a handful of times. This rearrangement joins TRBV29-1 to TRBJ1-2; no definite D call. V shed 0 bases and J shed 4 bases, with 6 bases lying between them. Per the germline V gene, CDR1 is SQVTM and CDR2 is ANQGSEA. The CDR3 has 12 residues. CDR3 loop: CSVEDYPYGYTF. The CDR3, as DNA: TGCAGCGTTGAAGACTATCCCTATGGCTACACCTTC.

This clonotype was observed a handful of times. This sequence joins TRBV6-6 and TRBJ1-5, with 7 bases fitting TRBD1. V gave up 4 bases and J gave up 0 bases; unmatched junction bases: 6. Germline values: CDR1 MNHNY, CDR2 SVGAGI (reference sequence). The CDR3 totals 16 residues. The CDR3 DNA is TGTGCCAGCAGTTTCACAGGGGATTTTAGCAATCAGCCCCAGCATTTT. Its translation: CASSFTGDFSNQPQHF.

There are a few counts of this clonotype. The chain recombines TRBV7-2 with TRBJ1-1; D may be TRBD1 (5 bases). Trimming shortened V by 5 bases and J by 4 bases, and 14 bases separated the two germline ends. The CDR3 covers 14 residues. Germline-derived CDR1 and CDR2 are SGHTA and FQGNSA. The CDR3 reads CASSVPGEATEAFF. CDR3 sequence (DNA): TGTGCCAGCAGCGTGCCGGGGGAGGCCACTGAAGCTTTCTTT.

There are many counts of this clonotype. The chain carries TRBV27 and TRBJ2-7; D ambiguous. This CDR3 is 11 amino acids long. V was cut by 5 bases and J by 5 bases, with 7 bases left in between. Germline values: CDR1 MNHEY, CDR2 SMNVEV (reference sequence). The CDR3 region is CASSTTDEQYF. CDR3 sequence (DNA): TGTGCCAGCAGTACTACCGACGAGCAGTACTTC.

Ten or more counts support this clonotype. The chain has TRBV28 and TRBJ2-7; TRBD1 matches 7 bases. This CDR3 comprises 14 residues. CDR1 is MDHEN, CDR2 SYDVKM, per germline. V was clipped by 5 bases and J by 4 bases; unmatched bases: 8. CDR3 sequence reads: CASSPFDRDYEQYF. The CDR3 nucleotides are TGTGCCAGCAGTCCCTTTGACAGGGATTACGAGCAGTACTTC. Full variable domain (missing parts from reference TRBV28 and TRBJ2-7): DVKVTQSSRYLVKRTGEKVFLECVQDMDHENMFWYRQDPGLGLRLIYFSYDVKMKEKGDIPEGYSVSREKKERFSLILESASTNQTSMYLCASSPFDRDYEQYFGPGTRLTVT.

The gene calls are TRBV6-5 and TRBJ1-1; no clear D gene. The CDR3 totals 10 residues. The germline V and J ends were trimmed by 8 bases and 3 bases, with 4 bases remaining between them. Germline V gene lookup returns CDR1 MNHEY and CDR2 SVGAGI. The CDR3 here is CASGYTEAFF. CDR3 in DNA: TGTGCCAGCGGGTACACTGAAGCTTTCTTT.

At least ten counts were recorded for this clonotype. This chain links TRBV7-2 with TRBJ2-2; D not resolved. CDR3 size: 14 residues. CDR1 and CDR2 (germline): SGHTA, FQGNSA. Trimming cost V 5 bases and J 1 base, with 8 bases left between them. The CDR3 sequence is CASSPRGNTGELFF. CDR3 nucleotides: TGTGCCAGCAGCCCCCGAGGGAACACCGGGGAGCTGTTTTTT.

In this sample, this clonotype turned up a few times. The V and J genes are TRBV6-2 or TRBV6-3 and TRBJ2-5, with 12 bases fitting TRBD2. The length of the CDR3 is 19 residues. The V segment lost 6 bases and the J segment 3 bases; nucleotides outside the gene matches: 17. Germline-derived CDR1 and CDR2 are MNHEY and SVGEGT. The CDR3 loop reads CASRPFRTSGTGQKETQYF. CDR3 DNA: TGTGCCAGCAGACCTTTCCGGACTAGCGGGACGGGCCAGAAAGAGACCCAGTACTTC.

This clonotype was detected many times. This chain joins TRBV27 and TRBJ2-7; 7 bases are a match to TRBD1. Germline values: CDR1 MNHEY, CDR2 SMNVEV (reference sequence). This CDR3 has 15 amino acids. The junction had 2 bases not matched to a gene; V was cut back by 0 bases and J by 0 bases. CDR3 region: CASSLSGDSSYEQYF. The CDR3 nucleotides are TGTGCCAGCAGTTTATCGGGGGACAGCTCCTACGAGCAGTACTTC.

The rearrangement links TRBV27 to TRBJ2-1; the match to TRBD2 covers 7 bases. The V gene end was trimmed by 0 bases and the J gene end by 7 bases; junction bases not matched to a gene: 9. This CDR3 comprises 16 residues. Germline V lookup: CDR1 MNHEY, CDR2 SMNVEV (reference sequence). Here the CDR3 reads CASSLSRGGIRNEQFF. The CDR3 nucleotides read TGTGCCAGCAGTTTATCGAGGGGAGGGATTAGGAATGAGCAGTTCTTC.

The CDR3 protein is CSAGQHYGYTF. Written as DNA, the CDR3 is TGCAGTGCCGGACAGCACTATGGCTACACCTTC. V gene TRBV20-1 combines with J gene TRBJ1-2; maybe TRBD1 (6 bases). The ends were cut back, 6 bases at V and 3 bases at J, with 8 bases in the middle. Per germline, CDR1 DFQATT and CDR2 SNEGSKA (reference sequence). This CDR3 contains 11 residues.

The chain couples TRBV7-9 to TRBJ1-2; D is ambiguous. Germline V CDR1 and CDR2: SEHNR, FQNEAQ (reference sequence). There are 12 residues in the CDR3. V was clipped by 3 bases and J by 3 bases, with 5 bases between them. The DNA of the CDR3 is TGTGCCAGCAGCTTTAGTGACTATGGCTACACCTTC. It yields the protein CASSFSDYGYTF. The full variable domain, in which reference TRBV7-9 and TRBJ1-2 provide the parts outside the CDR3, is DTGVSQNPRHKITKRGQNVTFRCDPISEHNRLYWYRQTLGQGPEFLTYFQNEAQLEKSRLLSDRFSAERPKGSFSTLEIQRTEQGDSAMYLCASSFSDYGYTFGSGTRLTVV.

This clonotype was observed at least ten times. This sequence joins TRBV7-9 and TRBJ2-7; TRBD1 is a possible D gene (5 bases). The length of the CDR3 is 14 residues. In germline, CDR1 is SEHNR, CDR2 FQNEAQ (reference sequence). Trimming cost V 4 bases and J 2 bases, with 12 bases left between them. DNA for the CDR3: TGTGCCAGCAGCTCACCACAGGATCCCTACGAGCAGTACTTC. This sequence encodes CASSSPQDPYEQYF.

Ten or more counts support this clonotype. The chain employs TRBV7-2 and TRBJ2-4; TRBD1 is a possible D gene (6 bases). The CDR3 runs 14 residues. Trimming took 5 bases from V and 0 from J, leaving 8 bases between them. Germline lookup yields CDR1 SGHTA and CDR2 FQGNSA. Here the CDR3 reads CASSTTGAKNIQYF. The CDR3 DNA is TGTGCCAGCAGCACGACAGGAGCCAAAAACATTCAGTACTTC. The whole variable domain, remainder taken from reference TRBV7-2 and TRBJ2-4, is GAGVSQSPSNKVTEKGKDVELRCDPISGHTALYWYRQSLGQGLEFLIYFQGNSAPDKSGLPSDRFSAERTGGSVSTLTIQRTQQEDSAVYLCASSTTGAKNIQYFGAGTRLSVL.

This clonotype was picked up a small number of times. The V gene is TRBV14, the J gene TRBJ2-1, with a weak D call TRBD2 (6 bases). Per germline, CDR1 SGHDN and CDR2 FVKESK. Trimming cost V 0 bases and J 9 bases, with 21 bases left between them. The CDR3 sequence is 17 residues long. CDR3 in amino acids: CASSQEMHGGPVGEQFF. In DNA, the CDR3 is TGTGCCAGCAGCCAAGAAATGCACGGAGGGCCGGTAGGTGAGCAGTTCTTC.

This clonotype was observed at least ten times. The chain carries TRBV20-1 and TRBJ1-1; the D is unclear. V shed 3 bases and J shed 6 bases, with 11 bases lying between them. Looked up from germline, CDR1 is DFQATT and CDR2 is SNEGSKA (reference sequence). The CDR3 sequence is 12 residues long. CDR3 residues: CSASDNGPEAFF. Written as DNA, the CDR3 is TGCAGTGCTAGCGACAACGGACCTGAAGCTTTCTTT.

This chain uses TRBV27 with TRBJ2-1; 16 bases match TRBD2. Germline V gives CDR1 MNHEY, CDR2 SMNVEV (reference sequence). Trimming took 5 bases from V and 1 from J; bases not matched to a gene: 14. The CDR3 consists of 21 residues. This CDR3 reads CASSLYTGLAGGVGSYNEQFF. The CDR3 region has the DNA TGTGCCAGCAGTCTGTATACGGGACTAGCGGGGGGGGTTGGTTCCTACAATGAGCAGTTCTTC.

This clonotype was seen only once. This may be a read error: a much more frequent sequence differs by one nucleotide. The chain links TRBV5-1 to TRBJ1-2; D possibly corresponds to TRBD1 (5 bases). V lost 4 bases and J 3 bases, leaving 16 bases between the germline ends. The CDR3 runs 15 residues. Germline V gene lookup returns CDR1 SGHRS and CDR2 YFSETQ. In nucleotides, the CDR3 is TGCGCCAGCAGCCTACATTCGGGGCTCGACTATGGCTACACCTTC. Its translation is CASSLHSGLDYGYTF.

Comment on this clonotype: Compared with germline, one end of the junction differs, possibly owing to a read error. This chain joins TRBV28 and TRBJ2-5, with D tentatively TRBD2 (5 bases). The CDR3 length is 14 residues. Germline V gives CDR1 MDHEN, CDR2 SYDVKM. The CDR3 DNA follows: TGTGCCAGCAGTTCCCCTATGTGGGAGCTACCCCGGGACTTC. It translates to CASSSPMWELPRDF.

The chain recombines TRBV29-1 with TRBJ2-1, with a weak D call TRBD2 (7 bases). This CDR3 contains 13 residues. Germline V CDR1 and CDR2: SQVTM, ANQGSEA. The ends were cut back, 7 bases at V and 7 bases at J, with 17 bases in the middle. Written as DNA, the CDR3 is TGCAGCGCCACCCGGGGGGCGAAAAATGAGCAGTTCTTC. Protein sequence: CSATRGAKNEQFF.

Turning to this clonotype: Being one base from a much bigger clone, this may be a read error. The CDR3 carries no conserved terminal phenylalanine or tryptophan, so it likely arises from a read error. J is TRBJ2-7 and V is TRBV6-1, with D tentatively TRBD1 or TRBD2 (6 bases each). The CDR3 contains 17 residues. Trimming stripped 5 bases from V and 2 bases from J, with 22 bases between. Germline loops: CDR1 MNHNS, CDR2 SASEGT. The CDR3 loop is CASSLEGDFYGTYEQYL. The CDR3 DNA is TGTGCCAGCAGTCTAGAGGGGGACTTTTACGGGACCTACGAGCAGTACCTC.

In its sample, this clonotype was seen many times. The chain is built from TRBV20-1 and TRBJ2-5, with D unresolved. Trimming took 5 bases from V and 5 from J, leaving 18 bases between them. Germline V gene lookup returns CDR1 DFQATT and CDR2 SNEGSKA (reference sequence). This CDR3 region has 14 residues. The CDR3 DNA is TGCAGTGCTTTCCGACCCGCCCCAGTGGAGACCCAGTACTTC. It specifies CSAFRPAPVETQYF.

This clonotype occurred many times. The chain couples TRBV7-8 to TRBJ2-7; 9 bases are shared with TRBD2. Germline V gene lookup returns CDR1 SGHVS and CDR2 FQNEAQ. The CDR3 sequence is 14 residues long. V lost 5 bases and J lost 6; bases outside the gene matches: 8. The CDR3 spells CASSGGGGAGEQYF. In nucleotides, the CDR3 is TGTGCCAGCAGCGGAGGCGGGGGGGCTGGCGAGCAGTACTTC.

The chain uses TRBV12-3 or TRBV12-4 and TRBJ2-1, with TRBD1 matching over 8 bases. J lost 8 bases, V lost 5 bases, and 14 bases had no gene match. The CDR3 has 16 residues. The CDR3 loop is CASSRTGWGFRDEQFF. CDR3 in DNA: TGTGCCAGCAGTAGGACAGGGTGGGGATTTAGAGATGAGCAGTTCTTC.

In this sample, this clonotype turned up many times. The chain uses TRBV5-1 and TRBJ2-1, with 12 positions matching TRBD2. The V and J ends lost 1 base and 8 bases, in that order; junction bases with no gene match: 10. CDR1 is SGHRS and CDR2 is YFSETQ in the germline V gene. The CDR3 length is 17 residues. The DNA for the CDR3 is TGCGCCAGCAGCTTGAGGCTGGGACTAGCGGGTCAAGATGAGCAGTTCTTC. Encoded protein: CASSLRLGLAGQDEQFF.

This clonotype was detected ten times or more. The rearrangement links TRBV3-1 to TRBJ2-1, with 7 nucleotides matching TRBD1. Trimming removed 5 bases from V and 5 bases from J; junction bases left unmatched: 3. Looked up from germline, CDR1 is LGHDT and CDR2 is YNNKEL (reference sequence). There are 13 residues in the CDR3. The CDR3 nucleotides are TGTGCCAGCAGCGGGACAGACCACAATGAGCAGTTCTTC. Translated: CASSGTDHNEQFF.

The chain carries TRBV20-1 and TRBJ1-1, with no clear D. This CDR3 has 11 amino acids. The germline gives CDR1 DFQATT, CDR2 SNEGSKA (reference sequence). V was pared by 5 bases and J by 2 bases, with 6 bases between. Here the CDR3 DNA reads TGCAGTGCTGTATTTAACACTGAAGCTTTCTTT. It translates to CSAVFNTEAFF.

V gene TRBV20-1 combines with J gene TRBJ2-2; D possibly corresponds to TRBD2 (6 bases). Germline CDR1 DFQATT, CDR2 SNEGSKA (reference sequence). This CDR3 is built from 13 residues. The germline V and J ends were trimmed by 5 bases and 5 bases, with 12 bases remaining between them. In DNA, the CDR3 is TGCAGTGCTTTCGGGCGGGGAACCGGGGAGCTGTTTTTT. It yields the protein CSAFGRGTGELFF.

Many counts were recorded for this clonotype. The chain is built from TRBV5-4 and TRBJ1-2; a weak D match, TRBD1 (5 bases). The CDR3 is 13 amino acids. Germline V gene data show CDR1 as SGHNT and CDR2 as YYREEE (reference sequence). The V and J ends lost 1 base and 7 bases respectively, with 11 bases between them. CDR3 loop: CASSLRGGSGYTF. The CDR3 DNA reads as TGTGCCAGCAGCTTGAGGGGAGGCTCTGGCTACACCTTC.